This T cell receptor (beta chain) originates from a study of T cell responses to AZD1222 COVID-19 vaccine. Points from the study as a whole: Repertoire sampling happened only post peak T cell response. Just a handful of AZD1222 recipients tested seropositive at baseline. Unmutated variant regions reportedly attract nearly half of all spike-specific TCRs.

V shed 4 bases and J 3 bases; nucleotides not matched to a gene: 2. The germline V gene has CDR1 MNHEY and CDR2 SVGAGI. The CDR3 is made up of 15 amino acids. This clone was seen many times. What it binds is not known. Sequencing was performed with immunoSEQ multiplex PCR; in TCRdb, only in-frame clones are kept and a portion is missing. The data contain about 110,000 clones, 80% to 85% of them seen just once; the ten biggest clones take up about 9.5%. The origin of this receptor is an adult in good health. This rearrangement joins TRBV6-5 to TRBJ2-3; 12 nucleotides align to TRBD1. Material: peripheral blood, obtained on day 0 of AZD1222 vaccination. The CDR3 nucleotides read TGTGCCAGCAGTTCGGGACAGGGGGCAACAGATACGCAGTATTTT. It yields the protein CASSSGQGATDTQYF.